Each of the 22 T cell receptor beta chains below was sequenced from the same sample in a study of T cells after yellow fever vaccination. TCRdb itself ran the 5' RACE reads through MiXCR, one entry per CDR3 protein. The sample shows around 300,000 distinct CDR3 sequences, 10% to 15% of them seen only once. Specimen: CD4+ T cells sorted from PBMCs, collected 45 days after the yellow fever booster vaccination. The receptors here all came from a man younger than 45 who received the YFV17D yellow fever vaccine.

This chain joins TRBV4-2 and TRBJ2-7, with TRBD1 identical over 7 bases. Looked up from germline, CDR1 is LGHNA and CDR2 is YNFKEQ. The length of the CDR3 is 15 residues. Trimming removed 1 base from V and 3 bases from J; junction bases left unmatched: 6. CDR3 in DNA: TGTGCCAGCAGCCAAGGAGGCGCAGGGGGCTACGAGCAGTACTTC. This gives the protein CASSQGGAGGYEQYF.

The chain employs TRBV21-1 and TRBJ1-5. TRBV21-1 corresponds to a pseudogene. CDR3 length: 12 residues. The CDR3 sequence: CASSNVNQPQHF. The DNA of the CDR3 is TGTGCCAGCAGCAATGTAAATCAGCCCCAGCATTTT.

A few counts support this clonotype. The chain carries TRBV4-3 and TRBJ2-7, with D perhaps TRBD1 (5 bases). The CDR3 runs 15 residues. V dropped 1 base and J dropped 2 bases, with 12 bases sitting between them. Germline lookup yields CDR1 LGHNA and CDR2 YSLEER. CDR3 sequence (DNA): TGCGCCAGCAGCCAAGGGACATACAGCACCTACGAGCAGTACTTC. This encodes CASSQGTYSTYEQYF.

This rearrangement joins TRBV5-1 to TRBJ2-2; TRBD2 matches at 11 bases. The V and J ends lost 4 bases and 2 bases, in that order; junction bases with no gene match: 7. CDR3 length: 17 amino acids. The germline V gene has CDR1 SGHRS and CDR2 YFSETQ. CDR3 sequence reads: CASSTGTSGHNTGELFF. The CDR3 DNA is TGCGCCAGCAGCACCGGGACTAGCGGTCACAACACCGGGGAGCTGTTTTTT. Variable domain in full (rest from reference TRBV5-1 and TRBJ2-2): KAGVTQTPRYLIKTRGQQVTLSCSPISGHRSVSWYQQTPGQGLQFLFEYFSETQRNKGNFPGRFSGRQFSNSRSEMNVSTLELGDSALYLCASSTGTSGHNTGELFFGEGSRLTVL.

The chain recombines TRBV6-1 with TRBJ2-1, with 7 bases fitting TRBD2. J lost 8 bases, V lost 5 bases, and 15 bases had no gene match. CDR1 and CDR2 (germline): MNHNS, SASEGT. The CDR3 is 16 amino acids. The CDR3 sequence: CASSIPLAGVSHEQFF. In DNA, the CDR3 is TGTGCCAGCAGTATCCCCCTGGCGGGAGTGAGCCATGAGCAGTTCTTC.

This clonotype was observed a handful of times. V usage is TRBV7-2 and J usage is TRBJ2-5, with TRBD2 matching 10 bases. The V gene's germline CDR1 is SGHTA and CDR2 FQGNSA. Losses at the gene ends were 3 bases for V and 4 bases for J; bases not matched to a gene: 8. The CDR3 contains 16 residues. Written as DNA, the CDR3 is TGTGCCAGCAGCTTGCTAGCGGGAGTCTGGGCAGAGACCCAGTACTTC. Its protein product is CASSLLAGVWAETQYF.

This chain links TRBV19 with TRBJ1-5, with D unresolved. Germline V gene data show CDR1 as LNHDA and CDR2 as SQIVND (reference sequence). CDR3 size: 12 residues. V was cut by 5 bases and J by 5 bases, with 7 bases left in between. The CDR3 DNA is TGTGCCAGTAGTTTGCCCTATCAGCCCCAGCATTTT. Its translation: CASSLPYQPQHF.

This clonotype has more than one count but fewer than ten. This chain uses TRBV18 with TRBJ1-2, with no clear D. The germline V gene encodes CDR1 KGHSH and CDR2 LQKENI. The ends were cut back, 1 base at V and 8 bases at J, with 17 bases in the middle. CDR3 length: 15 residues. CDR3 in DNA: TGTGCCAGCTCACCACAGCACCTCACGAGTCAAGGCTACACCTTC. It specifies CASSPQHLTSQGYTF.

This clonotype was seen more than once but under ten times. V usage is TRBV7-2 and J usage is TRBJ2-5, with 8 bases lining up with TRBD2. V trimming: 5 bases; J trimming: 6 bases; junction bases outside the gene matches: 14. The CDR3 loop spans 16 amino acids. Germline V gene sequence: CDR1 SGHTA, CDR2 FQGNSA. CDR3 protein: CASSLPPGGGEKTQYF. The CDR3 bases are TGTGCCAGCAGCCTGCCTCCCGGGGGGGGAGAAAAGACCCAGTACTTC.

The J gene is TRBJ2-7, the V gene TRBV20-1; D remains ambiguous. Trimming stripped 3 bases from V and 4 bases from J, with 7 bases between. Looked up from germline, CDR1 is DFQATT and CDR2 is SNEGSKA (reference sequence). This CDR3 region has 11 residues. In DNA form, the CDR3 reads TGCAGTGCTAGTCCGAATTACGAGCAGTACTTC. Its protein product is CSASPNYEQYF.

The V gene is TRBV7-3, the J gene TRBJ2-2; D remains ambiguous. The V end lost 2 bases, the J end lost 10 bases, and 29 bases lay between the germline ends. The CDR3 is 19 residues long. Germline CDR1 SGHTA, CDR2 FQGTGA. The CDR3 region has the DNA TGTGCCAGCAGCTTATGGTTGAATGGGCAGAGTCTTCCCCCCGCGGAGCTGTTTTTT. As protein: CASSLWLNGQSLPPAELFF.

The chain links TRBV5-5 to TRBJ1-5; 7 bases agree with TRBD1. V was pared by 0 bases and J by 2 bases, with 8 bases of the junction left unmatched. Germline CDR1 is SGHKS and CDR2 is YYEKEE (reference sequence). The CDR3 covers 17 residues. The CDR3 protein is CASSLGGGGIGNQPQHF. In DNA, the CDR3 is TGTGCCAGCAGCTTGGGCGGAGGGGGCATCGGCAATCAGCCCCAGCATTTT.

The genes are TRBV29-1 and TRBJ1-2; 10 bases are shared with TRBD1. The CDR3 extends over 13 amino acids. The germline V gene encodes CDR1 SQVTM and CDR2 ANQGSEA. V was pared by 5 bases and J by 6 bases, with 6 bases of the junction left unmatched. CDR3 in DNA: TGCAGCGTTCTAGGGACAGGGGTTGATGGCTACACCTTC. This encodes CSVLGTGVDGYTF. Full variable domain (rest looked up from reference TRBV29-1 and TRBJ1-2): SAVISQKPSRDICQRGTSLTIQCQVDSQVTMMFWYRQQPGQSLTLIATANQGSEATYESGFVIDKFPISRPNLTFSTLTVSNMSPEDSSIYLCSVLGTGVDGYTFGSGTRLTVV.

J is TRBJ1-4 and V is TRBV20-1; D uncertain. V lost 4 bases, J lost 8 bases, and 17 bases lay in between. The CDR3 length is 14 residues. Germline V lookup: CDR1 DFQATT, CDR2 SNEGSKA (reference sequence). The CDR3 protein is CSAIVGPVGEKLFF. CDR3 nucleotide sequence: TGCAGTGCTATAGTCGGGCCAGTTGGAGAAAAACTGTTTTTT.

The CDR3 protein is CSARDSLLLAGGLNEQFF. DNA for the CDR3: TGCAGTGCTAGAGATAGCCTCCTGCTAGCGGGAGGGTTGAATGAGCAGTTCTTC. This rearrangement joins TRBV20-1 to TRBJ2-1; 12 nucleotides agree with TRBD2. This CDR3 has 18 amino acids. V shed 0 bases and J 7 bases; nucleotides not matched to a gene: 13. CDR1 is DFQATT, CDR2 SNEGSKA, per germline (reference sequence).

The rearrangement links TRBV15 to TRBJ2-5; 13 bases line up with TRBD2. The CDR3 runs to 17 residues. Germline lookup yields CDR1 LNHNV and CDR2 YYDKDF (reference sequence). Trimming cost V 6 bases and J 2 bases; bases outside gene matches: 9. The CDR3 bases are TGTGCCACCAGAAAAGGACTAGCGGGAGTTCGGCAAGAGACCCAGTACTTC. Translation: CATRKGLAGVRQETQYF.

This CDR3 reads CASSPTSGSGTQYF. In nucleotides, the CDR3 is TGTGCCAGCAGCCCGACTAGCGGGAGCGGGACCCAGTACTTC. This chain links TRBV7-2 with TRBJ2-5; 12 bases map to TRBD2. V shed 5 bases, J shed 7 bases, and the junction held 5 bases outside the gene matches. In germline, CDR1 is SGHTA, CDR2 FQGNSA. The CDR3 spans 14 residues.

The chain carries TRBV7-9 and TRBJ2-1; D is perhaps TRBD1 or TRBD2 (5 bases each). The V end was cut by 5 bases, the J end by 15 bases, with 23 bases between. This CDR3 has 14 amino acids. Germline V lookup: CDR1 SEHNR, CDR2 FQNEAQ (reference sequence). The CDR3 sequence: CASSPDGQHGDRFF. The DNA of the CDR3 is TGTGCCAGCAGCCCCGACGGCCAGCACGGGGACCGGTTCTTC.

This clonotype was observed many times. This chain joins TRBV5-1 and TRBJ1-2; D gene ambiguous. CDR3 length: 14 residues. V lost 2 bases, J lost 3 bases, and 11 bases lay in between. The germline gives CDR1 SGHRS, CDR2 YFSETQ. The CDR3 nucleotides are TGCGCCAGCAGCTTACCCCGGCAGGACTATGGCTACACCTTC. This gives the protein CASSLPRQDYGYTF.

The rearrangement uses TRBV2 and TRBJ2-7; D tentatively fits TRBD1 or TRBD2 (5 bases each). This CDR3 spans 14 amino acids. Germline lookup yields CDR1 SNHLY and CDR2 FYNNEI. V lost 8 bases and J 1 base, leaving 15 bases between the germline ends. Here the CDR3 DNA reads TGTGCCAGCCACTTTCGGGACGCTTCCTACGAGCAGTACTTC. Translating gives CASHFRDASYEQYF.

This clonotype occurred a few times. The chain joins TRBV7-8 to TRBJ2-7, with TRBD1 identical over 9 bases. This CDR3 spans 15 amino acids. The ends lost 5 bases at V and 4 bases at J; junction bases unmatched: 9. Germline V gives CDR1 SGHVS, CDR2 FQNEAQ. As DNA, the CDR3 is TGTGCCAGCAGCCTAACTGGGACAGGGCTGTACGAGCAGTACTTC. Translation: CASSLTGTGLYEQYF.

This clonotype showed up just a few times. V is TRBV10-3 and J is TRBJ2-7; D uncertain. The length of the CDR3 is 14 residues. Trimming removed 3 bases from V and 10 bases from J, with 19 bases in between. The germline CDR1 and CDR2 sequences are ENHRY and SYGVKD. In DNA form, the CDR3 reads TGTGCCATCAGTGACCCACTTCGACCGGGTTTACAGTACTTC. It encodes CAISDPLRPGLQYF.